This T cell receptor beta chain was sequenced for a study of T-cell memory formation after mild COVID-19. Study-wide results and limits: Later expanders leaned CD4+, whereas day 15 to 85 contracting clones were balanced CD4/CD8. Some clones that responded were present in memory (sampled pre-infection), which suggests cross-reactive memory joined.

About this clonotype: Its specificity is not known.

Each CDR3 protein gets one entry after TCRdb re-called the 5' RACE reads with MiXCR. The table lists 250,000 to 300,000 distinct CDR3 sequences, approximately 8% of them singletons. The CDR3 consists of 14 residues. The V end lost 5 bases, the J end lost 8 bases, and 16 bases lay between the germline ends. Germline lookup yields CDR1 LNHNV and CDR2 YYDKDF (reference sequence). The receptor was isolated from a man in his late teens or twenties who had mild COVID-19 (a few samples of this study predate the infection). Cell type and time point are not known. The specimen was PBMCs or a T cell subset sorted from them (not recorded which). The chain is built from TRBV15 and TRBJ1-5, with a weak D call TRBD1 (6 bases). The CDR3 bases are TGTGCCACCAGCCCCAGGGGAGGGCAGGAGCCCCAGCATTTT. Encoded protein: CATSPRGGQEPQHF.